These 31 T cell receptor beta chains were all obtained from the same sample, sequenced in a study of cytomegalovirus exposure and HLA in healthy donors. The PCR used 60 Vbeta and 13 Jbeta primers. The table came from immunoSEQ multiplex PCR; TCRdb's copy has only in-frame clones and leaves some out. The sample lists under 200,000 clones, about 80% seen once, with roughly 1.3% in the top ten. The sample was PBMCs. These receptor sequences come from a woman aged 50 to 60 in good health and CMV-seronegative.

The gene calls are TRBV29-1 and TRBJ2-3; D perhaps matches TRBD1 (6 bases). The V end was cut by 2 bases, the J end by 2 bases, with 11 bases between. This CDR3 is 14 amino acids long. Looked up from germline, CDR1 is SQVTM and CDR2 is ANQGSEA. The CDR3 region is CSVEKRTATDTQYF. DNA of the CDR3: TGCAGCGTTGAAAAAAGGACAGCCACAGATACGCAGTATTTT.

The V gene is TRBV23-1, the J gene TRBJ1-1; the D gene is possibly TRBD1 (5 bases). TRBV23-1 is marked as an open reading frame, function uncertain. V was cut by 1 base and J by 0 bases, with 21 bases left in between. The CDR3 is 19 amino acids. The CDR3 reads CASSQLWGVGGALNTEAFF. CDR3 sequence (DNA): TGCGCCAGCAGTCAATTGTGGGGGGTAGGAGGGGCACTGAACACTGAAGCTTTCTTT.

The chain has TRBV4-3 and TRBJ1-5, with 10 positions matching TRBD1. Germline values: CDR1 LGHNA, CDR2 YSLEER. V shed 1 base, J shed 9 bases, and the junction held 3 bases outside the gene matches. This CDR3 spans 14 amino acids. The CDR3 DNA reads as TGCGCCAGCAGCCAAGGGACAGGGGGTGTGCCCCAGCATTTT. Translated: CASSQGTGGVPQHF.

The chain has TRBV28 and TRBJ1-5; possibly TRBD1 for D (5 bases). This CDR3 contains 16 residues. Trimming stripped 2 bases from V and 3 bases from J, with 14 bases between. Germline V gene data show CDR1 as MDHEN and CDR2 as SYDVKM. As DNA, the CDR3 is TGTGCCAGCAGTTTAATCCGGAGGGGCCTCAATCAGCCCCAGCATTTT. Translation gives CASSLIRRGLNQPQHF.

The CDR3 region is CASSSRGREQYF. The CDR3 DNA reads TGTGCCAGCAGCTCCAGGGGGAGGGAGCAGTACTTC. The V and J genes are TRBV7-2 and TRBJ2-7; TRBD1 is a possible D gene (7 bases). The V end lost 4 bases, the J end lost 7 bases, and 11 bases lay between the germline ends. The germline V gene has CDR1 SGHTA and CDR2 FQGNSA. CDR3 size: 12 residues.

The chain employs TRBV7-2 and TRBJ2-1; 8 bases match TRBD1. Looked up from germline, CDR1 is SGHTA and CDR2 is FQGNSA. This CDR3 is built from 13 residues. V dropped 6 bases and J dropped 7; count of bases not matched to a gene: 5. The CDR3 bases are TGTGCCAGCAGGAGGACAGGGTTTAATGAGCAGTTCTTC. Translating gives CASRRTGFNEQFF.

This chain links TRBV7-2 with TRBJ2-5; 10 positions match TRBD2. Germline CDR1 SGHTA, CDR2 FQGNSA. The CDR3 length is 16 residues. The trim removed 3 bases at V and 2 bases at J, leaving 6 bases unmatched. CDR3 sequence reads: CASSLALAGGQETQYF. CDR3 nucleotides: TGTGCCAGCAGCTTGGCATTAGCGGGGGGTCAAGAGACCCAGTACTTC. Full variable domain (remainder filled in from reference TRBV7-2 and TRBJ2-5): GAGVSQSPSNKVTEKGKDVELRCDPISGHTALYWYRQSLGQGLEFLIYFQGNSAPDKSGLPSDRFSAERTGGSVSTLTIQRTQQEDSAVYLCASSLALAGGQETQYFGPGTRLLVL.

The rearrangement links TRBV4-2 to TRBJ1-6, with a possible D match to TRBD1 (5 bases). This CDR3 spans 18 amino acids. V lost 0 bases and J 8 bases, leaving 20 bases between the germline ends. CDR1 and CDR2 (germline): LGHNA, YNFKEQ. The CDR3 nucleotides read TGTGCCAGCAGCCAAGACCTGGTGGGGTGGAAAGGGGATTCACCCCTCCACTTT. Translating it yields CASSQDLVGWKGDSPLHF.

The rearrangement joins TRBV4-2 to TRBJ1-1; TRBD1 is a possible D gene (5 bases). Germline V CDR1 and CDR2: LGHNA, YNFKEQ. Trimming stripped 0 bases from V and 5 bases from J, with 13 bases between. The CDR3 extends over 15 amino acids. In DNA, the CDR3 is TGTGCCAGCAGCCAAGATGGGGCGGGGAATACTGAAGCTTTCTTT. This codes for CASSQDGAGNTEAFF.

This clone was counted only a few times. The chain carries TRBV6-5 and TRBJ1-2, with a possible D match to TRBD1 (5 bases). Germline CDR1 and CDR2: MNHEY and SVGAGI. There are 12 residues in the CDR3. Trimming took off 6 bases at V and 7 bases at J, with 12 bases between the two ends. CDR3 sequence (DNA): TGTGCCAGCAGCCTCCCAGGGTTTGGCTACACCTTC. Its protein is CASSLPGFGYTF.

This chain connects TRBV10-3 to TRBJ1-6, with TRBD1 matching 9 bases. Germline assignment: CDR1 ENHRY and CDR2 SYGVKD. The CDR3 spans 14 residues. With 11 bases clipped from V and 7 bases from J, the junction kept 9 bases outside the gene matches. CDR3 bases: TGTGCCTCACAGGGGGCCCGGGAGAATTCACCCCTCCACTTT. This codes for CASQGARENSPLHF.

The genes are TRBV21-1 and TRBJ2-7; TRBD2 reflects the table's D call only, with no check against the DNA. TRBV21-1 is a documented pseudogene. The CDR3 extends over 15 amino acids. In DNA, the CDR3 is TGTGCCAGCACCAAGGGGCGGGGTACACCCTACGAGCAGTACTTC. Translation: CASTKGRGTPYEQYF.

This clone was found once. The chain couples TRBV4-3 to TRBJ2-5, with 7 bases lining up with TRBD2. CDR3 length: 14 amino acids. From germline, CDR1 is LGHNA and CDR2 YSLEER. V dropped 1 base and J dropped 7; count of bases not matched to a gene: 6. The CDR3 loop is CASSQVIRGGTQYF. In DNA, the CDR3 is TGCGCCAGCAGCCAAGTCATTCGCGGGGGGACCCAGTACTTC.

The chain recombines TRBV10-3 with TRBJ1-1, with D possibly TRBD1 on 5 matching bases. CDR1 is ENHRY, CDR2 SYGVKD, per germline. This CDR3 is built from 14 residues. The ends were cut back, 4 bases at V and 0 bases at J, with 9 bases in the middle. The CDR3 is CAISGQLMNTEAFF. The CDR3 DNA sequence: TGTGCCATCAGTGGACAGTTAATGAACACTGAAGCTTTCTTT.

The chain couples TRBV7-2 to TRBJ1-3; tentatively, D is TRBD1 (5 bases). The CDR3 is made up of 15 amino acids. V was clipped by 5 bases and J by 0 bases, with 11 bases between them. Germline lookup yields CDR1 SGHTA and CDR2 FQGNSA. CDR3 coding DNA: TGTGCCAGCAGCCGCGGACATGCCTCTGGAAACACCATATATTTT. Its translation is CASSRGHASGNTIYF.

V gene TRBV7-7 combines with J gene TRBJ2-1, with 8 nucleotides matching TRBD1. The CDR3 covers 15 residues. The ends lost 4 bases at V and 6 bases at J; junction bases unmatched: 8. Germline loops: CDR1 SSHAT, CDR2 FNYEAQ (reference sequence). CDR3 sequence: CASSSDRGRGNEQFF. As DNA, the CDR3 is TGTGCCAGCAGCTCCGACAGGGGCCGAGGCAATGAGCAGTTCTTC.

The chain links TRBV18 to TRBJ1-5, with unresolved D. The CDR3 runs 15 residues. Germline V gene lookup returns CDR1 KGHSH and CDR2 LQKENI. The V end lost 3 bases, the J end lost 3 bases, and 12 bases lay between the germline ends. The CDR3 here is CASSPGQVTNQPQHF. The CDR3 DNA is TGTGCCAGCTCACCTGGGCAGGTCACCAATCAGCCCCAGCATTTT.

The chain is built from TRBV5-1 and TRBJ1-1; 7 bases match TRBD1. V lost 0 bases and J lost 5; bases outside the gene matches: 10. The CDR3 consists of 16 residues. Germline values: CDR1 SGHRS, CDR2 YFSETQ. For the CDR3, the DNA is TGCGCCAGCAGCTTGGGGGGGGCAGGGGGAAAAACTGAAGCTTTCTTT. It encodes CASSLGGAGGKTEAFF.

The CDR3 bases are TGTGCCAGCAGCTCGCAACAGGGGACTGGAAACACCATATATTTT. It encodes CASSSQQGTGNTIYF. The chain joins TRBV7-2 to TRBJ1-3; TRBD1 agrees at 7 bases. Germline-derived CDR1 and CDR2 are SGHTA and FQGNSA. V lost 4 bases and J lost 2; bases outside the gene matches: 5. This CDR3 region has 15 residues.

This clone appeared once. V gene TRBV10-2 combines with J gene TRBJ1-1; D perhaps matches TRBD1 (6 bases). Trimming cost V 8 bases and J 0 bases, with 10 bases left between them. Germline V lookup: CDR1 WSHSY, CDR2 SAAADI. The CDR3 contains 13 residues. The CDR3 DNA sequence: TGCGCCAGCCTGGACAGAATGAACACTGAAGCTTTCTTT. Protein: CASLDRMNTEAFF.

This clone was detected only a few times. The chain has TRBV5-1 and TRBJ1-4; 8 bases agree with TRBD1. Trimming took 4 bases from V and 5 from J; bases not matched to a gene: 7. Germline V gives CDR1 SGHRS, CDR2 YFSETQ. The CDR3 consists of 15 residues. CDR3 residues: CASSPRTGPNEKLFF. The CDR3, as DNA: TGCGCCAGCAGCCCCAGGACAGGGCCCAATGAAAAACTGTTTTTT.

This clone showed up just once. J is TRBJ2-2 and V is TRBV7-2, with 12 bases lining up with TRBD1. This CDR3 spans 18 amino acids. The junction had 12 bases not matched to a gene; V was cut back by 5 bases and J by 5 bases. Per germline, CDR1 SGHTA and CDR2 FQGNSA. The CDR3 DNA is TGTGCCAGCAGCCAGGGACAGGGGGCGAGATTTGTTACCGGGGAGCTGTTTTTT. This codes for CASSQGQGARFVTGELFF.

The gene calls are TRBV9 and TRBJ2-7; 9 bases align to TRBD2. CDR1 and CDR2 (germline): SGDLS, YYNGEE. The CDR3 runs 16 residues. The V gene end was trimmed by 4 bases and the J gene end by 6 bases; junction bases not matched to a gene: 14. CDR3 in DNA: TGTGCCAGCAGCCCAAAGGAGAGTAGCGGGGGATCCGAGCAGTACTTC. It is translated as CASSPKESSGGSEQYF. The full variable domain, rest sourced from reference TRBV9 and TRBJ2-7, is DSGVTQTPKHLITATGQRVTLRCSPRSGDLSVYWYQQSLDQGLQFLIQYYNGEERAKGNILERFSAQQFPDLHSELNLSSLELGDSALYFCASSPKESSGGSEQYFGPGTRLTVT.

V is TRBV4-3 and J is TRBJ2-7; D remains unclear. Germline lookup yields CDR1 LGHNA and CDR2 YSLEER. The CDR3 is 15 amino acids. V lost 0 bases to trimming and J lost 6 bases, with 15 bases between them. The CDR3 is CASSQESAATGEQYF. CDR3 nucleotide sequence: TGCGCCAGCAGCCAAGAAAGTGCGGCGACCGGCGAGCAGTACTTC.

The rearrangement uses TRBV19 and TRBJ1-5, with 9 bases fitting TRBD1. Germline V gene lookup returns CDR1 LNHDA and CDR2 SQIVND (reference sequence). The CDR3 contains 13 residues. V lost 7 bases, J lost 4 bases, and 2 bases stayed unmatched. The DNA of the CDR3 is TGTGCCAGTAAGGGACAGGGAAATCAGCCCCAGCATTTT. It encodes CASKGQGNQPQHF.

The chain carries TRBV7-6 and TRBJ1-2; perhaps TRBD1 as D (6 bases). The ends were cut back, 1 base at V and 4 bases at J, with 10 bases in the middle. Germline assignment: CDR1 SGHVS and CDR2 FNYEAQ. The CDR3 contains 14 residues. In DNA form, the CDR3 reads TGTGCCAGCAGCTTAGGCAGGGGTGGCTATGGCTACACCTTC. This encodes CASSLGRGGYGYTF.

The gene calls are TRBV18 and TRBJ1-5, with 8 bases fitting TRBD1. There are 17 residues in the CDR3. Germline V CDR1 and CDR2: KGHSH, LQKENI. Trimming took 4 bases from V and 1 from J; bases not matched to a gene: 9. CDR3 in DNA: TGTGCCAGCTCACGTTACCAGGGGGCTGAGAGCAATCAGCCCCAGCATTTT. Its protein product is CASSRYQGAESNQPQHF.

CDR3 sequence (DNA): TGTGCCAGCAATCCCGGGACAGCCCCTTATGGCTACACCTTC. Its translation is CASNPGTAPYGYTF. The genes are TRBV27 and TRBJ1-2; TRBD1 matches at 7 bases. Unmatched junction bases numbered 10, after V lost 7 bases and J lost 5 bases. Germline V lookup: CDR1 MNHEY, CDR2 SMNVEV (reference sequence). CDR3 length: 14 amino acids.

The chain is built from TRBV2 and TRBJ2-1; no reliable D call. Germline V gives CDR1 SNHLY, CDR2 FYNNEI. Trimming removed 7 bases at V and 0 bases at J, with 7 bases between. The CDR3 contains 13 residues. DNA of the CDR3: TGTGCCAGCATCGGTAGCTCCTACAATGAGCAGTTCTTC. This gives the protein CASIGSSYNEQFF.

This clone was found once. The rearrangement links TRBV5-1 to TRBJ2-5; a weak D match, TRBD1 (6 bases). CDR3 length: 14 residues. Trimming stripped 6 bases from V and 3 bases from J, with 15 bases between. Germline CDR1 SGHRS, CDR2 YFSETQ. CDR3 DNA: TGCGCCAGCAATCTACAGGGTCGGGAAGAGACCCAGTACTTC. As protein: CASNLQGREETQYF. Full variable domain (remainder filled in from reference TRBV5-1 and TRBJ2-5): KAGVTQTPRYLIKTRGQQVTLSCSPISGHRSVSWYQQTPGQGLQFLFEYFSETQRNKGNFPGRFSGRQFSNSRSEMNVSTLELGDSALYLCASNLQGREETQYFGPGTRLLVL.

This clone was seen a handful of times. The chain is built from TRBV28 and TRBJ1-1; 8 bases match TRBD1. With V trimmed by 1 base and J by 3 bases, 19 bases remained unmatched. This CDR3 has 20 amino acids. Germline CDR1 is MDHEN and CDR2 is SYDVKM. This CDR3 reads CASSLFTSIRTGLGHTEAFF. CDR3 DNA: TGTGCCAGCAGTTTATTCACCTCGATACGGACAGGGTTGGGGCACACTGAAGCTTTCTTT.